These 30 T cell receptor beta chains originate from one sample sequenced in a study of shared clonotypes between healthy human individuals. Measured with immunoSEQ multiplex PCR; TCRdb has only the in-frame clones, and not every one. The sample yields 550,000 to 750,000 clones, 95% seen once. Naive CD8 populations comprised CD45RO-negative cells positively selected for CCR7, excluding terminally differentiated effector memory CD45RA+ cells. The sample consisted of naive CD8+ T cells sorted from blood. These receptors all come from a woman younger than 45 in good health.

The chain is built from TRBV25-1 and TRBJ1-5, with D possibly matching TRBD1 (5 bases). V lost 3 bases and J lost 3, with 9 bases in between. CDR3 size: 14 residues. Germline V gives CDR1 MGHDK, CDR2 SYGVNS. The CDR3 DNA follows: TGTGCCAGCAGTGATCAGGGTTCCAATCAGCCCCAGCATTTT. It codes for CASSDQGSNQPQHF.

This clone showed up just once. The rearrangement uses TRBV19 and TRBJ2-7; TRBD1 matches at 8 bases. Germline V lookup: CDR1 LNHDA, CDR2 SQIVND (reference sequence). The V segment lost 6 bases and the J segment 5 bases; nucleotides outside the gene matches: 15. The CDR3 loop spans 16 amino acids. The DNA of the CDR3 is TGTGCCAGTAGCAAGAGGAACAGGGGGATTAAGGACGAGCAGTACTTC. This codes for CASSKRNRGIKDEQYF.

The chain links TRBV2 to TRBJ1-3; D not resolved. Germline CDR1 SNHLY, CDR2 FYNNEI. The V and J ends lost 7 bases and 9 bases respectively, with 13 bases between them. CDR3 length: 12 amino acids. The DNA for the CDR3 is TGTGCCAGCAAAAGGTTTGAGACCACCATATATTTT. Protein: CASKRFETTIYF.

This clone is a singleton in its sample. The V gene is TRBV11-2, the J gene TRBJ2-3; D is uncertain. Germline V lookup: CDR1 SGHAT, CDR2 FQNNGV. Trimming pared 4 bases from V and 4 bases from J, leaving 6 bases between. The CDR3 runs to 12 residues. CDR3 sequence: CASSWTPDTQYF. CDR3 sequence (DNA): TGTGCCAGCAGCTGGACGCCAGATACGCAGTATTTT.

The CDR3 DNA sequence: TGTGCCAGCGCATCGTACGAGCAGTACTTC. Its protein is CASASYEQYF. The V call is TRBV28, the J call TRBJ2-5, with D hard to call. Judging by the DNA end, TRBJ2-7 fits better; the J call may be wrong. The length of the CDR3 is 10 residues. Germline CDR1 and CDR2: MDHEN and SYDVKM.

This clone has more than one count but fewer than ten. The chain links TRBV15 to TRBJ1-1; TRBD1 aligns across 7 bases. V was clipped by 5 bases and J by 1 base; unmatched bases: 7. Germline CDR1 reads LNHNV; CDR2 reads YYDKDF (reference sequence). This CDR3 has 15 residues. For the CDR3, the DNA is TGTGCCACCAGCGGCACAGGGGAGGAGAACACTGAAGCTTTCTTT. It is translated as CATSGTGEENTEAFF.

The J gene is TRBJ2-2, the V gene TRBV10-3; TRBD1 might be the D (5 bases). CDR1 is ENHRY, CDR2 SYGVKD, per germline. V was clipped by 6 bases and J by 1 base, with 6 bases between them. The CDR3 extends over 13 amino acids. In DNA form, the CDR3 reads TGTGCCATCAGGACAGAGAACACCGGGGAGCTGTTTTTT. Translation: CAIRTENTGELFF.

The chain carries TRBV28 and TRBJ2-2, with TRBD1 matching 9 bases. The CDR3 is 17 amino acids. Losses at the gene ends were 6 bases for V and 5 bases for J; bases not matched to a gene: 13. Germline CDR1 MDHEN, CDR2 SYDVKM. The CDR3 here is CASSRSPGTGRTGELFF. The CDR3 DNA follows: TGTGCCAGCAGCCGATCCCCCGGGACAGGGAGAACCGGGGAGCTGTTTTTT. Complete variable domain (other parts from reference TRBV28 and TRBJ2-2): DVKVTQSSRYLVKRTGEKVFLECVQDMDHENMFWYRQDPGLGLRLIYFSYDVKMKEKGDIPEGYSVSREKKERFSLILESASTNQTSMYLCASSRSPGTGRTGELFFGEGSRLTVL.

This clone has only one observation. The chain joins TRBV21-1 to TRBJ2-7; the table gives TRBD1 as D, unverified against the DNA. TRBV21-1 is listed as a pseudogene. The CDR3 extends over 13 amino acids. CDR3 coding DNA: TGTGCCAGCAGCCGGGACAGGGGGCGCGAGCAGTACTTC. It translates to CASSRDRGREQYF.

V and J are TRBV27 and TRBJ2-7; D possibly corresponds to TRBD2 (6 bases). Germline-derived CDR1 and CDR2 are MNHEY and SMNVEV (reference sequence). The V gene lost 0 bases and the J gene lost 6 bases, with 12 bases spanning the gap. The CDR3 extends over 14 amino acids. The CDR3 sequence is CASSLSGSFGEQYF. The CDR3 region has the DNA TGTGCCAGCAGTTTATCCGGGAGCTTCGGCGAGCAGTACTTC.

The V call is TRBV27, the J call TRBJ1-1, with TRBD1 matching over 7 bases. Germline CDR1 MNHEY, CDR2 SMNVEV (reference sequence). The V segment lost 6 bases and the J segment 7 bases; nucleotides outside the gene matches: 5. The CDR3 has 12 residues. CDR3 DNA: TGTGCCAGCAGCCGGACAGGCTATGAAGCTTTCTTT. Protein product: CASSRTGYEAFF.

The rearrangement joins TRBV5-8 to TRBJ2-2; D unresolved. V was trimmed by 0 bases and J by 5 bases, leaving 5 bases between them. The CDR3 spans 13 residues. Germline values: CDR1 SGHTS, CDR2 YDEGEE. The DNA of the CDR3 is TGTGCCAGCAGCTTGGCCGTTACCGGGGAGCTGTTTTTT. Protein sequence: CASSLAVTGELFF.

The chain combines TRBV7-8 with TRBJ1-5; D gene uncertain. CDR1 SGHVS and CDR2 FQNEAQ come from the germline V gene. This CDR3 has 14 amino acids. The V gene lost 3 bases and the J gene lost 7 bases, with 13 bases spanning the gap. CDR3: CASSLWETDQPQHF. DNA for the CDR3: TGTGCCAGCAGCTTGTGGGAAACGGACCAGCCCCAGCATTTT.

V is TRBV5-6 and J is TRBJ2-5, with 9 bases fitting TRBD2. TRBJ2-7 matches the DNA end more closely, so the J call is doubtful. This CDR3 has 17 amino acids. Per germline, CDR1 SGHDT and CDR2 YYEEEE. The CDR3 sequence: CASSPTGLSSGGYEQYF. DNA of the CDR3: TGTGCCAGCAGCCCCACAGGGTTAAGTAGCGGGGGATACGAGCAGTACTTC.

The CDR3 sequence is CASSPYLFYEQYF. The CDR3 bases are TGTGCCAGCAGCCCTTACCTTTTCTACGAGCAGTACTTC. The chain uses TRBV6-6 and TRBJ2-7; D is uncertain. The CDR3 has 13 residues. V dropped 6 bases and J dropped 3 bases, with 12 bases sitting between them. Germline V gene lookup returns CDR1 MNHNY and CDR2 SVGAGI (reference sequence).

The genes are TRBV9 and TRBJ1-6; D is ambiguous. CDR1 and CDR2 from the germline V gene are SGDLS and YYNGEE. The CDR3 has 14 amino acids. Trimming took 0 bases from V and 7 from J, leaving 8 bases between them. CDR3 loop: CASSVDMGNSPLHF. As DNA, the CDR3 is TGTGCCAGCAGCGTAGATATGGGGAATTCACCCCTCCACTTT.

This sequence joins TRBV19 and TRBJ1-1, with no clear D. Germline-derived CDR1 and CDR2 are LNHDA and SQIVND (reference sequence). The CDR3 runs 16 residues. Trimming stripped 3 bases from V and 0 bases from J, with 14 bases between. In nucleotides, the CDR3 is TGTGCCAGTAGTATGGAGGCCGGACTCATGAACACTGAAGCTTTCTTT. This gives the protein CASSMEAGLMNTEAFF.

This clone was counted once. The chain has TRBV19 and TRBJ1-1; 7 bases line up with TRBD1. V gave up 5 bases and J gave up 4 bases; unmatched junction bases: 4. The CDR3 spans 13 residues. Germline CDR1 and CDR2: LNHDA and SQIVND (reference sequence). CDR3 protein: CASSFRGGTEAFF. The CDR3 coding sequence is TGTGCCAGTAGTTTCAGGGGGGGCACTGAAGCTTTCTTT.

A single count supports this clone. J is TRBJ2-1 and V is TRBV29-1; 8 bases are a match to TRBD1. The length of the CDR3 is 12 residues. Germline values: CDR1 SQVTM, CDR2 ANQGSEA. Trimming took 2 bases from V and 13 from J; bases not matched to a gene: 7. For the CDR3, the DNA is TGCAGCGTTGAATGGGGGGACAGGTTACAGTTCTTC. Protein product: CSVEWGDRLQFF.

With regard to this clone: Other DNA sequences in the sample encode the same CDR3. The CDR3 coding sequence is TGTGCCAGCAGCGCTACAGGGGGCAGCAATCAGCCCCAGCATTTT. This gives the protein CASSATGGSNQPQHF. V usage is TRBV28 and J usage is TRBJ1-5; TRBD1 matches 9 bases. Germline values: CDR1 MDHEN, CDR2 SYDVKM. The CDR3 is made up of 15 amino acids. V lost 6 bases to trimming and J lost 1 base; unmatched junction nucleotides: 4.

This chain uses TRBV27 with TRBJ2-3; 7 bases line up with TRBD2. This CDR3 spans 16 amino acids. The V gene's germline CDR1 is MNHEY and CDR2 SMNVEV (reference sequence). J gave up 0 bases and V 7 bases, and 10 bases lay outside the gene matches. CDR3 in DNA: TGTGCCAGCATTCCCCTAGCGGCAAGTAGCACAGATACGCAGTATTTT. Amino acid sequence: CASIPLAASSTDTQYF.

The sample holds one count of this clone. The chain carries TRBV21-1 and TRBJ2-5. TRBV21-1 is classified as a pseudogene. The CDR3 spans 15 residues. CDR3 sequence (DNA): TGTGCCAGCAGTGGCGGGTGGGGCGTTCAAGAGACCCAGTACTTC. This codes for CASSGGWGVQETQYF.

The chain employs TRBV5-6 and TRBJ2-7; TRBD2 aligns across 7 bases. CDR1 and CDR2 from the germline V gene are SGHDT and YYEEEE. V trimming: 0 bases; J trimming: 2 bases; junction bases outside the gene matches: 8. The CDR3 spans 16 residues. CDR3 residues: CASSLGKGGIAYEQYF. As DNA, the CDR3 is TGTGCCAGCAGCTTGGGGAAGGGAGGGATTGCCTACGAGCAGTACTTC.

The chain employs TRBV28 and TRBJ2-1, with 11 bases fitting TRBD2. V shed 5 bases, J shed 6 bases, and the junction held 15 bases outside the gene matches. The CDR3 length is 18 residues. CDR1 is MDHEN and CDR2 is SYDVKM in the germline V gene. The CDR3 region is CASSPGLAGPTFSNEQFF. The CDR3 region has the DNA TGTGCCAGCAGTCCCGGACTAGCGGGCCCAACGTTCTCCAATGAGCAGTTCTTC. The whole variable domain, filled in from reference TRBV28 and TRBJ2-1, reads DVKVTQSSRYLVKRTGEKVFLECVQDMDHENMFWYRQDPGLGLRLIYFSYDVKMKEKGDIPEGYSVSREKKERFSLILESASTNQTSMYLCASSPGLAGPTFSNEQFFGPGTRLTVL.

V gene TRBV19 combines with J gene TRBJ2-7; TRBD1 might be the D (6 bases). V lost 3 bases to trimming and J lost 2 bases, with 8 bases between them. The CDR3 extends over 13 amino acids. Per the germline V gene, CDR1 is LNHDA and CDR2 is SQIVND (reference sequence). The CDR3 is CASSMRTAYEQYF. The CDR3, as DNA: TGTGCCAGTAGTATGAGGACAGCCTACGAGCAGTACTTC.

The chain couples TRBV28 to TRBJ1-2; TRBD1 matches 12 bases. CDR3 size: 17 residues. CDR1 is MDHEN and CDR2 is SYDVKM in the germline V gene. V gave up 7 bases and J gave up 4 bases; unmatched junction bases: 13. Written as DNA, the CDR3 is TGTGCCAGCACGCGGGGATCGGGACAGGGGGCACTCTATGGCTACACCTTC. Its translation: CASTRGSGQGALYGYTF.

In regard to this clone: The same CDR3 is also encoded by other DNA sequences in this sample. V and J are TRBV27 and TRBJ2-7; D not certain. CDR3 length: 12 residues. The germline CDR1 and CDR2 sequences are MNHEY and SMNVEV (reference sequence). V lost 4 bases and J 1 base, leaving 5 bases between the germline ends. CDR3 protein: CASSSNSYEQYF. CDR3 bases: TGTGCCAGCAGTTCAAATTCCTACGAGCAGTACTTC.

This chain connects TRBV29-1 to TRBJ2-1; no definite D call. CDR3 size: 10 residues. V lost 2 bases and J 6 bases, leaving 2 bases between the germline ends. Germline V gene data show CDR1 as SQVTM and CDR2 as ANQGSEA. The DNA of the CDR3 is TGCAGCGTTGAAAGCAATGAGCAGTTCTTC. Its protein product is CSVESNEQFF.

V is TRBV25-1 and J is TRBJ1-4; no definite D call. Trimming shortened V by 0 bases and J by 0 bases, and 5 bases separated the two germline ends. The germline CDR1 and CDR2 sequences are MGHDK and SYGVNS. This CDR3 spans 15 amino acids. CDR3 in amino acids: CASSEYPATNEKLFF. The CDR3 DNA follows: TGTGCCAGCAGTGAATACCCCGCAACTAATGAAAAACTGTTTTTT.

This chain uses TRBV28 with TRBJ1-2; 8 bases are a match to TRBD1. This CDR3 contains 14 residues. Per the germline V gene, CDR1 is MDHEN and CDR2 is SYDVKM. The V gene end was trimmed by 4 bases and the J gene end by 8 bases; junction bases not matched to a gene: 9. CDR3 coding DNA: TGTGCCAGCAGTTCCCTTGACAGGGGATACGGCTACACCTTC. It yields the protein CASSSLDRGYGYTF.